This is a list of T cell receptor beta chains from one sample in a study of T cell repertoires in cytomegalovirus infection. TCRdb itself ran the reads through MiXCR, one entry per CDR3 protein. Altogether 150,000 or so distinct CDR3 sequences are present, about 6% being singletons, with the ten largest covering 18%. Sequencing used PBMCs. Every receptor here comes from a human donor in good health (CMV status not recorded). Some clones in this sample may be carry-over from other donors' samples. Both conserved end residues are part of each CDR3. The D gene is left open where the match is weak. Some rows have no size entry. The others give once, few or many, or a class for an expanded clone.

abundance: many; j_gene: TRBJ2-1; d_gene: TRBD1; v_gene: TRBV23-1; CDR3nt: TGCGCCAGCAGTCAATCCGACAGGGGGTGCCACAATGAGCAGTTCTTC; CDR3aa: CASSQSDRGCHNEQFF
abundance: many; j_gene: TRBJ1-2; d_gene: -; v_gene: TRBV6-1; CDR3nt: TGTGCCAGCAGTTACGATAGGGGGAATGGCTACACCTTC; CDR3aa: CASSYDRGNGYTF
abundance: many; j_gene: TRBJ2-1; d_gene: -; v_gene: TRBV28; CDR3nt: TGTGCCAGCAGTTTGGAGTACAATGAGCAGTTCTTC; CDR3aa: CASSLEYNEQFF
abundance: many; j_gene: TRBJ2-3; d_gene: -; v_gene: TRBV28; CDR3nt: TGTGCCAGCAGTTTACCCCTTATCGACTCACAGCCCACAGATACGCAGTATTTT; CDR3aa: CASSLPLIDSQPTDTQYF
abundance: few; j_gene: TRBJ2-7; d_gene: -; v_gene: TRBV2; CDR3nt: TGTGCCAGCAGCGACAGGTGGGACGAGCAGTACTTC; CDR3aa: CASSDRWDEQYF
abundance: few; j_gene: TRBJ1-5; d_gene: -; v_gene: TRBV9; CDR3nt: TGTGCCAGCAGCGACCCGACAGAAAACAACAATCAGCCCCAGCATTTT; CDR3aa: CASSDPTENNNQPQHF
abundance: many; j_gene: TRBJ1-5; d_gene: TRBD1; v_gene: TRBV5-1; CDR3nt: TGCGCCAGCAGCCCCCTGGACAGGGGAGGAGGGGGCCAGCATTTT; CDR3aa: CASSPLDRGGGGQHF
abundance: -; j_gene: TRBJ1-3; d_gene: -; v_gene: TRBV18; CDR3nt: TGTGCCAGCTCACCCACAGGGAAAGGAACTGGAAACACCATATATTTT; CDR3aa: CASSPTGKGTGNTIYF
abundance: many; j_gene: TRBJ2-3; d_gene: -; v_gene: TRBV7-8; CDR3nt: TGTGCCAGCACTTTCCGGGGCAGCACAGATACGCAGTATTTT; CDR3aa: CASTFRGSTDTQYF
abundance: many; j_gene: TRBJ2-7; d_gene: TRBD1; v_gene: TRBV7-8; CDR3nt: TGTGCCAGCAGCCTAGAGACAGGGGGCGCGGCTATCGAGCAGTACTTC; CDR3aa: CASSLETGGAAIEQYF
abundance: few; j_gene: TRBJ2-3; d_gene: -; v_gene: TRBV6-2/TRBV6-3; CDR3nt: TGTGCCAGCAGTTATGCTAGCATAAGCACAGATACGCAGTATTTT; CDR3aa: CASSYASISTDTQYF
abundance: -; j_gene: TRBJ2-4; d_gene: -; v_gene: TRBV15; CDR3nt: TGTGCCACCAGCAGAGTGACTAGAGAGGAAAACATTCAGTACTTC; CDR3aa: CATSRVTREENIQYF
abundance: many; j_gene: TRBJ2-3; d_gene: -; v_gene: TRBV7-9; CDR3nt: TGTGCCAGCAGCGGGGGACCTCTCGTGGCACTCCCAAGCACAGATACGCAGTATTTT; CDR3aa: CASSGGPLVALPSTDTQYF
abundance: -; j_gene: TRBJ1-1; d_gene: -; v_gene: TRBV2; CDR3nt: TGTGCCAGCAGTGAAGCTTCGACGGTTAAGGGGGCTGAAGCTTTCTTT; CDR3aa: CASSEASTVKGAEAFF
abundance: -; j_gene: TRBJ2-3; d_gene: TRBD1; v_gene: TRBV5-6; CDR3nt: TGTGCCAGCAGCTTGTTAGGCAGGGGGTTCGATACGCAGTATTTT; CDR3aa: CASSLLGRGFDTQYF
abundance: -; j_gene: TRBJ1-6; d_gene: -; v_gene: TRBV6-1; CDR3nt: TGTGCCGGACAAAATGGGGGTAATTCACCCCTCCACTTT; CDR3aa: CAGQNGGNSPLHF
abundance: many; j_gene: TRBJ2-4; d_gene: TRBD2; v_gene: TRBV19; CDR3nt: TGTGCCAGTAGTATTGTAGCGGGCGTCAAAAACATTCAGTACTTC; CDR3aa: CASSIVAGVKNIQYF
abundance: many; j_gene: TRBJ1-4; d_gene: TRBD1; v_gene: TRBV7-9; CDR3nt: TGTGCCAGCAGCTTACGACAGGGACCTAATGAAAAACTGTTTTTT; CDR3aa: CASSLRQGPNEKLFF
abundance: medium-sized; j_gene: TRBJ1-2; d_gene: -; v_gene: TRBV7-2; CDR3nt: TGTGCCAGCAGCCCAATCGGATTTACGGGCTACACCTTC; CDR3aa: CASSPIGFTGYTF
abundance: many; j_gene: TRBJ1-2; d_gene: -; v_gene: TRBV7-2; CDR3nt: TGTGCCACCGGACTGACAGGCCCTTATGGCTACACCTTC; CDR3aa: CATGLTGPYGYTF
abundance: many; j_gene: TRBJ1-2; d_gene: -; v_gene: TRBV7-2; CDR3nt: TGTGCCAGCAGCTCCGCGGGACCGAACTATGGCTACACCTTC; CDR3aa: CASSSAGPNYGYTF
abundance: few; j_gene: TRBJ1-1; d_gene: TRBD1; v_gene: TRBV9; CDR3nt: TGTGCCAGCAGCGAGCATTCGACAGGGCGGAACACTGAAGCTTTCTTT; CDR3aa: CASSEHSTGRNTEAFF
abundance: many; j_gene: TRBJ1-3; d_gene: TRBD1; v_gene: TRBV7-2; CDR3nt: TGTGCCAGCAGCCCTATGGACAGGGGAATTGGAAACACCATATATTTT; CDR3aa: CASSPMDRGIGNTIYF
abundance: few; j_gene: TRBJ2-2; d_gene: -; v_gene: TRBV12-3/TRBV12-4; CDR3nt: TGTGCCAGCAGAGGGGGTCATACCGGGGAGCTGTTTTTT; CDR3aa: CASRGGHTGELFF
abundance: -; j_gene: TRBJ2-3; d_gene: -; v_gene: TRBV20-1; CDR3nt: TGCAGTGCTAGCGGGCAGTTTGCAGATACGCAGTATTTT; CDR3aa: CSASGQFADTQYF
abundance: few; j_gene: TRBJ2-1; d_gene: TRBD2; v_gene: TRBV20-1; CDR3nt: TGCAGTGCCCAAAATCAACTAGCGGGGGGGCGAGGTGAGCAGTTCTTC; CDR3aa: CSAQNQLAGGRGEQFF
abundance: few; j_gene: TRBJ1-1; d_gene: -; v_gene: TRBV29-1; CDR3nt: TGCAGCGTTGAAGAGGCAGGGATAGGCGCTGAAGCTTTCTTT; CDR3aa: CSVEEAGIGAEAFF
abundance: few; j_gene: TRBJ2-2; d_gene: TRBD1; v_gene: TRBV12-3/TRBV12-4; CDR3nt: TGTGCCAGCAGTCGGACAGGAGTTTTGAGCGGGGAGCTGTTTTTT; CDR3aa: CASSRTGVLSGELFF
abundance: many; j_gene: TRBJ2-2; d_gene: -; v_gene: TRBV11-2; CDR3nt: TGTGCCAGCAGCTTCATGGGCACAGCGAACACCGGGGAGCTGTTTTTT; CDR3aa: CASSFMGTANTGELFF
abundance: -; j_gene: TRBJ2-3; d_gene: -; v_gene: TRBV24-1; CDR3nt: TGTGCCACCAGTGCCGACTTTTCCCGCACAGATACGCAGTATTTT; CDR3aa: CATSADFSRTDTQYF
abundance: -; j_gene: TRBJ1-6; d_gene: -; v_gene: TRBV5-1; CDR3nt: TGCGCCAGCAGCTTGGACGGCAGAGAATATAATTCACCCCTCCACTTT; CDR3aa: CASSLDGREYNSPLHF
abundance: many; j_gene: TRBJ1-1; d_gene: TRBD1; v_gene: TRBV15; CDR3nt: TGTGCCACCAGCAGAGGATGGGGACAGGGAGCGAACACTGAAGCTTTCTTT; CDR3aa: CATSRGWGQGANTEAFF
abundance: many; j_gene: TRBJ2-7; d_gene: TRBD1; v_gene: TRBV5-1; CDR3nt: TGCGCCAGCAGCCCGAGGACAGGGGGCCAGTACGAGCAGTACTTC; CDR3aa: CASSPRTGGQYEQYF
abundance: many; j_gene: TRBJ2-7; d_gene: TRBD1; v_gene: TRBV7-8; CDR3nt: TGTGCCAGCAGCTTAGTTATGGGACAGGGATACTACGAGCAGTACTTC; CDR3aa: CASSLVMGQGYYEQYF
abundance: many; j_gene: TRBJ1-5; d_gene: -; v_gene: TRBV10-3; CDR3nt: TGTGCCATCAGTGAGGTAGATAGCAATCAGCCCCAGCATTTT; CDR3aa: CAISEVDSNQPQHF
abundance: many; j_gene: TRBJ2-3; d_gene: -; v_gene: TRBV7-3; CDR3nt: TGTGCCAGCAGCTCATCCGGGGGGCCAAGTACGCAGTATTTT; CDR3aa: CASSSSGGPSTQYF
abundance: -; j_gene: TRBJ2-1; d_gene: -; v_gene: TRBV3-1; CDR3nt: TGTGCCAGCAGCCAAGAAATTGGGTTGGCGGGGGCGCAGTTCTTC; CDR3aa: CASSQEIGLAGAQFF
abundance: few; j_gene: TRBJ1-2; d_gene: -; v_gene: TRBV5-4; CDR3nt: TGTGCCAGCAGCTTGGGGGGAGCGAGCTATGGCTACACCTTC; CDR3aa: CASSLGGASYGYTF
abundance: many; j_gene: TRBJ2-5; d_gene: TRBD2; v_gene: TRBV7-2; CDR3nt: TGTGCCAGCAGCTTAGCGAGCGGGGGGGTGTTAGAGACCCAGTACTTC; CDR3aa: CASSLASGGVLETQYF
abundance: many; j_gene: TRBJ2-7; d_gene: -; v_gene: TRBV6-2/TRBV6-3; CDR3nt: TGTGCCAGCAGTCCATCCCCGGGACTCGTCGACGAGCAGTACTTC; CDR3aa: CASSPSPGLVDEQYF
abundance: few; j_gene: TRBJ1-6; d_gene: -; v_gene: TRBV2; CDR3nt: TGTGCCAGCAGTGACGGGGGGACCTATAATTCACCCCTCCACTTT; CDR3aa: CASSDGGTYNSPLHF
abundance: -; j_gene: TRBJ1-1; d_gene: TRBD1; v_gene: TRBV11-3; CDR3nt: TGTGCCAGCAGCTTAGATCGGACAGGGAGGGACACTGAAGCTTTCTTT; CDR3aa: CASSLDRTGRDTEAFF
abundance: few; j_gene: TRBJ1-2; d_gene: -; v_gene: TRBV19; CDR3nt: TGTGCCAGCCGACAGCAGAATAGGGGCTACACCTTC; CDR3aa: CASRQQNRGYTF
abundance: many; j_gene: TRBJ1-1; d_gene: -; v_gene: TRBV7-2; CDR3nt: TGTGCCAGCAGCTTAGGGGGTCTGAACACTGAAGCTTTCTTT; CDR3aa: CASSLGGLNTEAFF
abundance: many; j_gene: TRBJ2-6; d_gene: -; v_gene: TRBV18; CDR3nt: TGTGCCAGCTCACCGGGACGGATCTCTGGGGCCAACGTCCTGACTTTC; CDR3aa: CASSPGRISGANVLTF
abundance: -; j_gene: TRBJ2-3; d_gene: -; v_gene: TRBV20-1; CDR3nt: TGCAGTGCTAAGGACGCGGGGATAGCTAGCACAGATACGCAGTATTTT; CDR3aa: CSAKDAGIASTDTQYF
abundance: -; j_gene: TRBJ1-2; d_gene: TRBD1; v_gene: TRBV20-1; CDR3nt: TGCAGTGCTAGAGGCCAAGGACAGGGGGAGGTCTATGGCTACACCTTC; CDR3aa: CSARGQGQGEVYGYTF
abundance: few; j_gene: TRBJ2-2; d_gene: -; v_gene: TRBV29-1; CDR3nt: TGCAGCGTTGGTCGGCAGGGGGGTGTCGGGGAGCTGTTTTTT; CDR3aa: CSVGRQGGVGELFF
abundance: few; j_gene: TRBJ2-3; d_gene: TRBD2; v_gene: TRBV6-6; CDR3nt: TGTGCCAGCAGGGTGGGACTAGCGGGGCATTATACGCAGTATTTT; CDR3aa: CASRVGLAGHYTQYF
abundance: many; j_gene: TRBJ2-7; d_gene: -; v_gene: TRBV12-3/TRBV12-4; CDR3nt: TGTGCCAGCAGTTTTGATATGGGATGGGCGGCCTACGAGCAGTACTTC; CDR3aa: CASSFDMGWAAYEQYF
abundance: many; j_gene: TRBJ2-5; d_gene: TRBD2; v_gene: TRBV6-6; CDR3nt: TGTGCCAGCAGTTACCCTGGACTAGCGGGGGTAGAGACCCAGTACTTC; CDR3aa: CASSYPGLAGVETQYF
abundance: many; j_gene: TRBJ2-1; d_gene: TRBD2; v_gene: TRBV7-2; CDR3nt: TGTGCCAGCAGTCGTAGCGGGGGGGGGGGTGAGCAGTTCTTC; CDR3aa: CASSRSGGGGEQFF
abundance: many; j_gene: TRBJ1-2; d_gene: -; v_gene: TRBV7-2; CDR3nt: TGTGCCAGTCGCCCCGGGACCTCAACTACTAACTATGGCTACACCTTC; CDR3aa: CASRPGTSTTNYGYTF